The 15 T cell receptor beta chains listed next were all sequenced from one sample in a study of cytomegalovirus exposure and HLA in healthy donors. The study ran its PCR with 60 Vbeta and 13 Jbeta primers. TCRdb's copy holds only in-frame clones and misses some; the assay was immunoSEQ multiplex PCR. The repertoire holds about 130,000 clones, with about 80% as singletons. The sequenced sample was PBMCs. The receptor set was obtained from a woman aged 40-49 years in good health and CMV-seronegative.

The genes are TRBV21-1 and TRBJ1-1. TRBV21-1 is marked as a pseudogene. CDR3 length equals 16 residues. The CDR3 loop is CASSNLARFRSTEAFF. The DNA of the CDR3 is TGTGCCAGCAGCAATCTGGCGAGGTTCCGGTCCACTGAAGCTTTCTTT.

The chain has TRBV9 and TRBJ2-2, with unresolved D. Germline V CDR1 and CDR2: SGDLS, YYNGEE. This CDR3 contains 14 residues. V lost 0 bases and J 3 bases, leaving 6 bases between the germline ends. CDR3 coding DNA: TGTGCCAGCAGCGTAGGAGGAGACACCGGGGAGCTGTTTTTT. Its protein is CASSVGGDTGELFF.

The chain links TRBV7-2 to TRBJ2-5; tentative D call: TRBD2 (6 bases). V lost 6 bases to trimming and J lost 1 base, with 15 bases between them. Germline CDR1 and CDR2: SGHTA and FQGNSA. The CDR3 has 15 residues. Here the CDR3 DNA reads TGTGCCAGCAGTTGGGCTAGCGCGAGCCAAGAGACCCAGTACTTC. Amino acid sequence: CASSWASASQETQYF. Using reference TRBV7-2 and TRBJ2-5 for the parts outside the CDR3, the full variable domain is GAGVSQSPSNKVTEKGKDVELRCDPISGHTALYWYRQSLGQGLEFLIYFQGNSAPDKSGLPSDRFSAERTGGSVSTLTIQRTQQEDSAVYLCASSWASASQETQYFGPGTRLLVL.

The chain uses TRBV5-4 and TRBJ2-2, with 10 bases fitting TRBD1. Germline CDR1 is SGHNT and CDR2 is YYREEE (reference sequence). The CDR3 is 16 residues long. Germline trimming cut 4 bases from V and 4 bases from J; bases unmatched to any gene: 7. This CDR3 reads CASSADRGRVTGELFF. CDR3 coding DNA: TGTGCCAGCAGCGCAGACAGGGGGCGCGTCACCGGGGAGCTGTTTTTT. Combining the CDR3 with reference TRBV5-4 and TRBJ2-2 gives the whole variable domain ETGVTQSPTHLIKTRGQQVTLRCSSQSGHNTVSWYQQALGQGPQFIFQYYREEENGRGNFPPRFSGLQFPNYSSELNVNALELDDSALYLCASSADRGRVTGELFFGEGSRLTVL.

The chain has TRBV21-1 and TRBJ1-2; TRBD1 is taken as the D call from the table, unchecked against the DNA. TRBV21-1 is listed as a pseudogene. CDR3 length equals 17 residues. The CDR3, as DNA: TGTGCCAGCAGCAAAGATGGTTTTGGACAGGAACCCTATGGCTACACCTTC. It is translated as CASSKDGFGQEPYGYTF.

This clone has just a few counts. CDR3 DNA: TGTGCCAGCAGCTCTAGCGGGAGGCTATACAATGAGCAGTTCTTC. Translation: CASSSSGRLYNEQFF. V gene TRBV11-1 combines with J gene TRBJ2-1; TRBD2 aligns across 11 bases. The CDR3 covers 15 residues. Losses at the gene ends were 4 bases for V and 4 bases for J; bases not matched to a gene: 3. Germline V gene data show CDR1 as SGHAT and CDR2 as FQDESV (reference sequence). Combining the CDR3 with reference TRBV11-1 and TRBJ2-1 gives the whole variable domain EAEVAQSPRYKITEKSQAVAFWCDPISGHATLYWYRQILGQGPELLVQFQDESVVDDSQLPKDRFSAERLKGVDSTLKIQPAELGDSAMYLCASSSSGRLYNEQFFGPGTRLTVL.

This clone was observed once. V gene TRBV9 combines with J gene TRBJ2-3; TRBD2 matches 8 bases. This CDR3 region has 15 residues. J was trimmed by 2 bases and V by 4 bases; bases with no gene match: 6. The germline V gene has CDR1 SGDLS and CDR2 YYNGEE. In DNA form, the CDR3 reads TGTGCCAGCAGCTTAGCGGGGTACCACACAGATACGCAGTATTTT. It is translated as CASSLAGYHTDTQYF. The complete variable domain, with remaining parts taken from reference TRBV9 and TRBJ2-3, reads DSGVTQTPKHLITATGQRVTLRCSPRSGDLSVYWYQQSLDQGLQFLIQYYNGEERAKGNILERFSAQQFPDLHSELNLSSLELGDSALYFCASSLAGYHTDTQYFGPGTRLTVL.

The gene calls are TRBV28 and TRBJ1-2; 8 bases are a match to TRBD1. The J segment lost 1 base and the V segment lost 5 bases, leaving 6 bases of the junction unmatched. The CDR3 covers 15 residues. The V gene's germline CDR1 is MDHEN and CDR2 SYDVKM. CDR3 DNA: TGTGCCAGCAGTGGCGCAGGACAGGGTAACTATGGCTACACCTTC. Residues: CASSGAGQGNYGYTF.

V is TRBV6-1 and J is TRBJ1-1; 7 bases map to TRBD1. The CDR3 contains 12 residues. The ends lost 6 bases at V and 10 bases at J; junction bases unmatched: 8. The germline CDR1 and CDR2 sequences are MNHNS and SASEGT. The CDR3, as DNA: TGTGCCAGCAGAGAGGGACAGCCTGCAGCTTTCTTT. Its protein product is CASREGQPAAFF.

This sequence joins TRBV7-2 and TRBJ2-3; weak D call: TRBD2 (5 bases). V lost 2 bases, J lost 6 bases, and 12 bases lay in between. Germline values: CDR1 SGHTA, CDR2 FQGNSA. The CDR3 spans 14 residues. The CDR3, as DNA: TGTGCCAGCAGCTTAAGCCTAGCTGTGGATACGCAGTATTTT. It yields the protein CASSLSLAVDTQYF.

This sequence joins TRBV6-5 and TRBJ2-3; D may be TRBD1 (5 bases). The V end lost 6 bases, the J end lost 2 bases, and 15 bases lay between the germline ends. CDR3 size: 15 residues. CDR1 and CDR2 from the germline V gene are MNHEY and SVGAGI. CDR3 in DNA: TGTGCCAGCAGCACCTCCGACAGAGCCACAGATACGCAGTATTTT. Protein: CASSTSDRATDTQYF.

A remark on this clone: This specimen includes other DNA sequences encoding the same CDR3. The chain has TRBV7-9 and TRBJ2-5, with D maybe TRBD2 (5 bases). CDR3 length: 12 amino acids. Germline V CDR1 and CDR2: SEHNR, FQNEAQ (reference sequence). The V gene lost 4 bases and the J gene lost 5 bases, with 8 bases spanning the gap. The CDR3 is CASSYSGETQYF. The DNA for the CDR3 is TGTGCCAGCAGCTATTCGGGGGAGACCCAGTACTTC.

The chain is built from TRBV9 and TRBJ2-3; 10 positions agree with TRBD2. This CDR3 contains 12 residues. Losses at the gene ends were 4 bases for V and 10 bases for J; bases not matched to a gene: 3. Germline values: CDR1 SGDLS, CDR2 YYNGEE. CDR3 nucleotides: TGTGCCAGCAGCTCTAGCGGGGGACCGCAGTATTTT. It encodes CASSSSGGPQYF.

The chain is built from TRBV14 and TRBJ2-1; TRBD2 might be the D (6 bases). Deletions cut 1 base from V and 6 bases from J, with 7 bases between. Per germline, CDR1 SGHDN and CDR2 FVKESK. This CDR3 contains 13 residues. CDR3 region: CASSQGAGNEQFF. CDR3 coding DNA: TGTGCCAGCAGCCAAGGAGCGGGCAATGAGCAGTTCTTC.

This clone occurred once. The chain links TRBV7-3 to TRBJ2-3, with 8 positions matching TRBD2. J gave up 4 bases and V 0 bases, and 9 bases lay outside the gene matches. CDR1 is SGHTA and CDR2 is FQGTGA in the germline V gene. The CDR3 has 17 amino acids. This chain's CDR3 is CASSLTFLSGGADTQYF. The CDR3, as DNA: TGTGCCAGCAGCTTAACTTTCCTCAGCGGGGGAGCAGATACGCAGTATTTT.